This T cell receptor beta chain was sequenced during a study of identical twins. V gave up 7 bases and J gave up 4 bases, with 13 bases separating them. Per germline, CDR1 SEHNR and CDR2 FQNEAQ (reference sequence). The CDR3 runs 14 residues. The study's findings and limits: Researchers reported excess low generation probability among twin-shared out-of-frame alpha sequences.

About this clonotype itself: Antigen specificity is unknown.

TCRdb analysed the 5' RACE reads with MiXCR anew, one entry per CDR3 protein. The top ten clones hold approximately 1% of a sample with around 510,000 distinct CDR3 sequences, 14% of them seen once. The same data also went into a second study, on yellow fever vaccine responses in identical twins.

V gene TRBV7-9 combines with J gene TRBJ2-2, with D possibly TRBD1 on 5 matching bases. The TCR was taken from a woman under 30 in good health. The source material was CD4+ T cells sorted from blood. Here the CDR3 reads CASTSLGATGELFF. DNA for the CDR3: TGTGCCAGCACCTCCCTAGGGGCCACCGGGGAGCTGTTTTTT. The full variable domain, rest sourced from reference TRBV7-9 and TRBJ2-2, is DTGVSQNPRHKITKRGQNVTFRCDPISEHNRLYWYRQTLGQGPEFLTYFQNEAQLEKSRLLSDRFSAERPKGSFSTLEIQRTEQGDSAMYLCASTSLGATGELFFGEGSRLTVL.